This entry describes one TCR beta chain. The data are from a study of shared clonotypes between healthy human individuals. The method was immunoSEQ multiplex PCR; TCRdb's version includes in-frame clones alone and lacks a portion of them. Of 2.3 million or so clones in the sample, approximately 93% were seen once. CDR3 size: 16 residues. Trimming took off 4 bases at V and 0 bases at J, with 15 bases between the two ends. Germline loops: CDR1 SGHDT, CDR2 YYEEEE. The receptor was derived from a man aged 18-30 years in good health. Some clones in this sample may be carry-over from other donors' samples. The chain is built from TRBV5-6 and TRBJ2-3; D is unclear. Sequenced input: naive CD4+ T cells from PBMCs. Subset specified: CD45RA+ positively selected. The CDR3 DNA reads TGTGCCAGCAGCCCTGTTGTGGACCCTAGCACAGATACGCAGTATTTT. Its protein is CASSPVVDPSTDTQYF.